The entry that follows covers one T cell receptor beta chain sequence. CDR1 and CDR2 from the germline V gene are MDHEN and SYDVKM. The CDR3 totals 15 residues. V lost 5 bases and J lost 3; bases outside the gene matches: 8. The PCR had 60 Vbeta and 13 Jbeta primers. Sequenced by immunoSEQ multiplex PCR; TCRdb stores in-frame clones only, minus some. The sample consists of approximately 100,000 clones, 65% to 80% of them appearing once. The data stem from a study of cytomegalovirus exposure and HLA in healthy donors. J is TRBJ2-7 and V is TRBV28, with TRBD1 identical over 9 bases. The receptor comes from a male donor in good health and CMV-seropositive. Sequencing was done on a sample of PBMCs. CDR3 loop: CASSASGTGHYEQYF. DNA for the CDR3: TGTGCCAGCAGTGCGTCCGGGACAGGGCACTACGAGCAGTACTTC.